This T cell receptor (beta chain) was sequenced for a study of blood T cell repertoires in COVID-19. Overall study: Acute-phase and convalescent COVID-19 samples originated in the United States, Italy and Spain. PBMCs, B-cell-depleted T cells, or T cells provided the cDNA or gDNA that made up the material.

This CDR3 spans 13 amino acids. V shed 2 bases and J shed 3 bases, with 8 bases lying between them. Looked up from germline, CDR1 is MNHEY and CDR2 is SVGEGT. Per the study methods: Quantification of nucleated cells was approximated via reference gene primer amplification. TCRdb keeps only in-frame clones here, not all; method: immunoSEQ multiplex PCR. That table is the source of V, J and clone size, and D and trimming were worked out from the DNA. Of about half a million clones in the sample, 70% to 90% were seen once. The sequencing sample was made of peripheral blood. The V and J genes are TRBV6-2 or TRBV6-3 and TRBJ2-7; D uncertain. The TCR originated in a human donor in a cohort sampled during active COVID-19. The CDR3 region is CASSYPPGYEQYF. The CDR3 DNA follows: TGTGCCAGCAGTTACCCTCCCGGCTACGAGCAGTACTTC.